The 18 T cell receptor beta chains listed next were all sequenced from one sample in a study of beta chain features in type 1 diabetes. Study-level findings and limits: Across all four CD4+ subsets, people with type 1 diabetes showed modestly shorter TCRB CDR3s.

The antigens of these receptors remain unknown. What was sequenced were expressed TCRB transcripts, since all of the isolated RNA had been reverse transcribed. Libraries were prepared by immunoSEQ multiplex PCR; TCRdb keeps only in-frame clonotypes and omits some of them. The profile covers about 120,000 clones, with roughly 17% appearing a single time and about 2.1% taken by the ten largest. Sequencing was done on a sample of central memory CD4+ T cells from blood. These receptor sequences come from a man aged 25-45 years with type 1 diabetes.

The chain couples TRBV2 to TRBJ2-1; 9 nucleotides match TRBD2. Germline V CDR1 and CDR2: SNHLY, FYNNEI. The CDR3 spans 16 residues. Unmatched junction bases numbered 11, after V lost 4 bases and J lost 7 bases. CDR3 region: CASSALRGGERNEQFF. CDR3 DNA sequence: TGTGCCAGCAGTGCACTGCGGGGGGGTGAGAGGAATGAGCAGTTCTTC.

The J gene is TRBJ2-3, the V gene TRBV7-2; no firm D call. The germline CDR1 and CDR2 sequences are SGHTA and FQGNSA. Trimming took 2 bases from V and 7 from J, leaving 7 bases between them. CDR3 length: 12 amino acids. CDR3 sequence (DNA): TGTGCCAGCAGCTTACTCCGTAATACGCAGTATTTT. It specifies CASSLLRNTQYF.

This clone was seen more than once but under ten times. The chain couples TRBV7-9 to TRBJ2-3, with TRBD1 identical over 8 bases. The CDR3 has 13 residues. Losses at the gene ends were 5 bases for V and 6 bases for J; bases not matched to a gene: 4. Per germline, CDR1 SEHNR and CDR2 FQNEAQ (reference sequence). The DNA for the CDR3 is TGTGCCAGCAGCCCAACAGGGGGGGATACGCAGTATTTT. This codes for CASSPTGGDTQYF. The whole variable domain, remainder taken from reference TRBV7-9 and TRBJ2-3, is DTGVSQNPRHKITKRGQNVTFRCDPISEHNRLYWYRQTLGQGPEFLTYFQNEAQLEKSRLLSDRFSAERPKGSFSTLEIQRTEQGDSAMYLCASSPTGGDTQYFGPGTRLTVL.

The chain is built from TRBV2 and TRBJ2-1; D unclear. Germline CDR1 SNHLY, CDR2 FYNNEI. Trimming shortened V by 5 bases and J by 9 bases, and 8 bases separated the two germline ends. CDR3 length equals 11 residues. In DNA form, the CDR3 reads TGTGCCAGCAGTAGAGAGCGTGAGCAGTTCTTC. This codes for CASSREREQFF.

This clone was seen just once. The chain combines TRBV7-2 with TRBJ2-7; TRBD1 matches at 7 bases. V shed 5 bases and J 2 bases; nucleotides not matched to a gene: 6. The CDR3 consists of 14 residues. Per germline, CDR1 SGHTA and CDR2 FQGNSA. This CDR3 reads CASSPQQGPYEQYF. DNA for the CDR3: TGTGCCAGCAGCCCTCAACAGGGGCCCTACGAGCAGTACTTC.

This clone was observed a handful of times. The chain combines TRBV6-1 with TRBJ1-6, with D perhaps TRBD1 (5 bases). From germline, CDR1 is MNHNS and CDR2 SASEGT. Deletions cut 6 bases from V and 9 bases from J, with 15 bases between. The CDR3 length is 14 residues. DNA for the CDR3: TGTGCCAGCAGGAGGGGCCCGGAGGGTTCACCCCTCCACTTT. Its protein product is CASRRGPEGSPLHF.

This clone was picked up a small number of times. J is TRBJ2-7 and V is TRBV7-8; D is perhaps TRBD1 (6 bases). Germline CDR1 SGHVS, CDR2 FQNEAQ. The V gene lost 5 bases and the J gene lost 4 bases, with 12 bases spanning the gap. CDR3 length equals 13 residues. CDR3 sequence reads: CASSRRTAYEQYF. CDR3 coding DNA: TGTGCCAGCAGCCGTCGGACAGCGTACGAGCAGTACTTC. Full variable domain (outside the CDR3, taken from reference TRBV7-8 and TRBJ2-7): GAGVSQSPRYKVAKRGQDVALRCDPISGHVSLFWYQQALGQGPEFLTYFQNEAQLDKSGLPSDRFFAERPEGSVSTLKIQRTQQEDSAVYLCASSRRTAYEQYFGPGTRLTVT.

The V gene is TRBV6-5, the J gene TRBJ2-5, with a tentative D call TRBD2 (6 bases). The CDR3 has 12 residues. Germline loops: CDR1 MNHEY, CDR2 SVGAGI. V was shortened by 6 bases and J by 2 bases, with 7 bases between the two germline ends. The CDR3 DNA sequence: TGTGCCAGCAGGCGGGGACAAGAGACCCAGTACTTC. Its protein product is CASRRGQETQYF.

J is TRBJ2-1 and V is TRBV5-1, with TRBD1 matching over 7 bases. The CDR3 loop spans 15 amino acids. J lost 4 bases, V lost 4 bases, and 8 bases had no gene match. The germline CDR1 and CDR2 sequences are SGHRS and YFSETQ. CDR3 amino acids: CASSRGQKPYNEQFF. CDR3 coding DNA: TGCGCCAGCAGCCGGGGACAGAAACCTTACAATGAGCAGTTCTTC.

There are many counts of this clone. This rearrangement joins TRBV7-2 to TRBJ1-5, with unresolved D. V lost 5 bases and J lost 4, with 15 bases in between. The CDR3 totals 15 residues. The germline gives CDR1 SGHTA, CDR2 FQGNSA. The CDR3 nucleotides are TGTGCCAGCAGCCCGACAACCGCGGGAAATCAGCCCCAGCATTTT. The encoded protein is CASSPTTAGNQPQHF.

The rearrangement uses TRBV4-3 and TRBJ2-1, with D perhaps matching TRBD2 (5 bases). Germline CDR1 reads LGHNA; CDR2 reads YSLEER. V lost 4 bases to trimming and J lost 7 bases, with 11 bases between them. The CDR3 runs 13 residues. In DNA, the CDR3 is TGCGCCAGCAGCCTCACCTCGGGGAATGAGCAGTTCTTC. Translated, it gives CASSLTSGNEQFF.

This clone was recorded a few times. J is TRBJ2-5 and V is TRBV7-2; 10 nucleotides line up with TRBD2. The CDR3 is made up of 15 amino acids. CDR1 and CDR2 from the germline V gene are SGHTA and FQGNSA. Trimming cost V 1 base and J 2 bases; bases outside gene matches: 1. The CDR3: CASSLGAGGQETQYF. The CDR3 bases are TGTGCCAGCAGCTTAGGAGCGGGGGGGCAAGAGACCCAGTACTTC.

This clone has more than one count but fewer than ten. The chain employs TRBV4-3 and TRBJ1-2; D not certain. Germline V gene data show CDR1 as LGHNA and CDR2 as YSLEER. V was trimmed by 1 base and J by 1 base, leaving 7 bases between them. The CDR3 runs 14 residues. The CDR3 here is CASSQAEFNYGYTF. As DNA, the CDR3 is TGCGCCAGCAGCCAAGCAGAGTTTAACTATGGCTACACCTTC.

This clone came up a few times. At one boundary the junction diverges from the germline segment, which might be a read error. Written as DNA, the CDR3 is TGTGCCACCAGCAGAGAGGATCCGAGTCTCCTAGCCAAACACATTCAGTACTTC. It codes for CATSREDPSLLAKHIQYF. The J gene is TRBJ2-4, the V gene TRBV15; D possibly corresponds to TRBD2 (5 bases). The V gene's germline CDR1 is LNHNV and CDR2 YYDKDF (reference sequence). The CDR3 runs to 18 residues.

The chain recombines TRBV7-8 with TRBJ2-1, with 13 bases lining up with TRBD2. The CDR3 is 14 residues long. V trimming: 3 bases; J trimming: 7 bases; junction bases outside the gene matches: 0. The germline gives CDR1 SGHVS, CDR2 FQNEAQ. Here the CDR3 DNA reads TGTGCCAGCAGCTTGGGACTAGCGGGGAATGAGCAGTTCTTC. This codes for CASSLGLAGNEQFF.

In its sample, this clone was seen a few times. J is TRBJ2-1 and V is TRBV18, with TRBD2 matching over 9 bases. The CDR3 runs 17 residues. J was trimmed by 5 bases and V by 1 base; bases with no gene match: 9. Germline V lookup: CDR1 KGHSH, CDR2 LQKENI. As DNA, the CDR3 is TGTGCCAGCTCACCACTTCCCGGGAAGCGGGGGGACAATGAGCAGTTCTTC. Translated: CASSPLPGKRGDNEQFF. The full variable domain, rest sourced from reference TRBV18 and TRBJ2-1, is NAGVMQNPRHLVRRRGQEARLRCSPMKGHSHVYWYRQLPEEGLKFMVYLQKENIIDESGMPKERFSAEFPKEGPSILRIQQVVRGDSAAYFCASSPLPGKRGDNEQFFGPGTRLTVL.

This sequence joins TRBV30 and TRBJ2-3, with D possibly matching TRBD2 (5 bases). In germline, CDR1 is GTSNPN, CDR2 SVGIG (reference sequence). This CDR3 spans 12 amino acids. Deletions cut 1 base from V and 11 bases from J, with 13 bases between. The CDR3 protein is CAWSGTRSGQYF. The CDR3 nucleotides read TGTGCCTGGAGTGGGACTCGAAGCGGGCAGTATTTT.

The sample holds a few counts of this clone. The chain couples TRBV30 to TRBJ2-7; D is unresolved. CDR3 length: 13 residues. Trimming pared 2 bases from V and 3 bases from J, leaving 11 bases between. The V gene's germline CDR1 is GTSNPN and CDR2 SVGIG (reference sequence). The chain's CDR3 is CAWSSRLDYEQYF. The CDR3 DNA sequence: TGTGCCTGGAGTAGCAGGTTAGACTACGAGCAGTACTTC. Based on the CDR3 plus reference TRBV30 and TRBJ2-7, the full variable domain is SQTIHQWPATLVQPVGSPLSLECTVEGTSNPNLYWYRQAAGRGLQLLFYSVGIGQISSEVPQNLSASRPQDRQFILSSKKLLLSDSGFYLCAWSSRLDYEQYFGPGTRLTVT.